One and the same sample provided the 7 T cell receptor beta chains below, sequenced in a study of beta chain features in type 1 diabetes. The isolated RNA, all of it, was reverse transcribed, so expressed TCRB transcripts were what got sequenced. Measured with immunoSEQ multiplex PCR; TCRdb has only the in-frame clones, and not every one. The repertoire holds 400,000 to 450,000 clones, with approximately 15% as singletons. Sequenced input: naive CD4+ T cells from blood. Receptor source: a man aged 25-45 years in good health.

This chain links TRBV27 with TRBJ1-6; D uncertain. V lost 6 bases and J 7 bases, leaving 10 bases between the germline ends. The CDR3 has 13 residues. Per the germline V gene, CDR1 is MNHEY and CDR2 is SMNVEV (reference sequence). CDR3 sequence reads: CASRGLGNSPLHF. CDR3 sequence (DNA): TGTGCCAGCAGAGGGCTGGGGAATTCACCCCTCCACTTT.

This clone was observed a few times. The CDR3 reads CASRLDRGYEQYF. CDR3 sequence (DNA): TGTGCCAGCAGGCTGGACAGGGGCTACGAGCAGTACTTC. The genes are TRBV2 and TRBJ2-7; 9 bases match TRBD1. In germline, CDR1 is SNHLY, CDR2 FYNNEI. This CDR3 has 13 residues. V lost 6 bases to trimming and J lost 3 bases; unmatched junction nucleotides: 3.

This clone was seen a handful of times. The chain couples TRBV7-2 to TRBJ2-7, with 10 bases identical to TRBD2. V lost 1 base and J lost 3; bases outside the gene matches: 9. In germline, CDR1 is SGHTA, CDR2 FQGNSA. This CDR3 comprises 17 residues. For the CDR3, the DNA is TGTGCCAGCAGCTTAGGTCCGCTAGCGGGGGCAAACTACGAGCAGTACTTC. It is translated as CASSLGPLAGANYEQYF.

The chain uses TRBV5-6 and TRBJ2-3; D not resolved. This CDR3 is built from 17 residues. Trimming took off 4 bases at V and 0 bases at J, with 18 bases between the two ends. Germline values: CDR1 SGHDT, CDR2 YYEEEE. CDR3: CASSILVQVTSTDTQYF. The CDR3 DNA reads TGTGCCAGCAGCATCCTAGTCCAGGTTACTAGCACAGATACGCAGTATTTT.

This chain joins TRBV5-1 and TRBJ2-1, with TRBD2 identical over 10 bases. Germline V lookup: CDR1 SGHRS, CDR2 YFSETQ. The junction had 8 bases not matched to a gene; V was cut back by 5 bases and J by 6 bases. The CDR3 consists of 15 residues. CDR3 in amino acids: CASRKTSGASNEQFF. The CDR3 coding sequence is TGCGCCAGCAGGAAAACTAGCGGGGCGTCCAATGAGCAGTTCTTC.

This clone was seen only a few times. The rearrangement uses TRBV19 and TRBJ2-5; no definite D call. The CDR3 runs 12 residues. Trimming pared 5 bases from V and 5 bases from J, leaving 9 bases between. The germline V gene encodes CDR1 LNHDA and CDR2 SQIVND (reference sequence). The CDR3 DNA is TGTGCCAGTAGTTCGCAGGTGGAGACCCAGTACTTC. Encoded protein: CASSSQVETQYF.

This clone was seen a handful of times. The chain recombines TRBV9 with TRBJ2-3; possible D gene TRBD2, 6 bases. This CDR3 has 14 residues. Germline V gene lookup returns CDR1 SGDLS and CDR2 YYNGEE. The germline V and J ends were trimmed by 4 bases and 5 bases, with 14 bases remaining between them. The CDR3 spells CASSPRLVQDTQYF. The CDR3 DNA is TGTGCCAGCAGCCCCAGACTAGTACAAGATACGCAGTATTTT. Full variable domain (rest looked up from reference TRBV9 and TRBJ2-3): DSGVTQTPKHLITATGQRVTLRCSPRSGDLSVYWYQQSLDQGLQFLIQYYNGEERAKGNILERFSAQQFPDLHSELNLSSLELGDSALYFCASSPRLVQDTQYFGPGTRLTVL.